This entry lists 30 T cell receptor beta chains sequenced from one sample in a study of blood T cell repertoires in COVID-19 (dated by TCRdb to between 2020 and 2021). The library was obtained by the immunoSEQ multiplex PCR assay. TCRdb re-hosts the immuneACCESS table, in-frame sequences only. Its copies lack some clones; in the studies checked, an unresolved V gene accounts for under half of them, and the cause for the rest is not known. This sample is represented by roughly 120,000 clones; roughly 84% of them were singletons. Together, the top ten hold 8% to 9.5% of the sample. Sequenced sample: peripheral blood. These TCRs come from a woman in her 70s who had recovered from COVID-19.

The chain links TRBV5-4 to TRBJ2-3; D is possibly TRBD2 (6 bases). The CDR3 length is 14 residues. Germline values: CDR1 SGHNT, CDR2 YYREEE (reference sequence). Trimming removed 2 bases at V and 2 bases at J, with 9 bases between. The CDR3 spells CASSLRDFTDTQYF. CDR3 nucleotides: TGTGCCAGCAGCTTACGGGACTTCACAGATACGCAGTATTTT.

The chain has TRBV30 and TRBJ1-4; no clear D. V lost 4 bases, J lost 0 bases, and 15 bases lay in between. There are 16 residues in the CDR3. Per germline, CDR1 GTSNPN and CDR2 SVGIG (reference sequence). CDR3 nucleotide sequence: TGTGCCTGGACTCTCATGCGGGCGGCAACTAATGAAAAACTGTTTTTT. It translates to CAWTLMRAATNEKLFF.

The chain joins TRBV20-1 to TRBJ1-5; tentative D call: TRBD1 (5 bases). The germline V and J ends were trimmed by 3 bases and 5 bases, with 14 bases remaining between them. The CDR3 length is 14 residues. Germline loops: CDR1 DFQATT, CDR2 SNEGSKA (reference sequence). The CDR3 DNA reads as TGCAGTGCTAGTGAAGGGTCAGGGCATCAGCCCCAGCATTTT. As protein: CSASEGSGHQPQHF.

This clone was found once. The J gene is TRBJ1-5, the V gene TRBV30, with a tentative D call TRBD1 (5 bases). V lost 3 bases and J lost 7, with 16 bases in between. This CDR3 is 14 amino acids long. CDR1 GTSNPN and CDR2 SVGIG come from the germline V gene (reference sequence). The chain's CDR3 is CAWSVGQAGQPQHF. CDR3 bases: TGTGCCTGGAGCGTGGGGCAGGCCGGCCAGCCCCAGCATTTT. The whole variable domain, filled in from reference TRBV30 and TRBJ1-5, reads SQTIHQWPATLVQPVGSPLSLECTVEGTSNPNLYWYRQAAGRGLQLLFYSVGIGQISSEVPQNLSASRPQDRQFILSSKKLLLSDSGFYLCAWSVGQAGQPQHFGDGTRLSIL.

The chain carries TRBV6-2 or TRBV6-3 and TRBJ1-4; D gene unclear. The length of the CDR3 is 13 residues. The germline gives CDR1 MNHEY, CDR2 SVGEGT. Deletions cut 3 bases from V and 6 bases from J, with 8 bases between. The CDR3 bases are TGTGCCAGCAGTTATACCCCAGATGAAAAACTGTTTTTT. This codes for CASSYTPDEKLFF.

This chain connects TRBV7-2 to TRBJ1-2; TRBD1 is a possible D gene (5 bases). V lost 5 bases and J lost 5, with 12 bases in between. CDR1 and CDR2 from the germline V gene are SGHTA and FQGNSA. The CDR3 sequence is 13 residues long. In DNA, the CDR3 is TGTGCCAGCAGCCCGGGCGGGGGTTATGGCTACACCTTC. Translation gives CASSPGGGYGYTF.

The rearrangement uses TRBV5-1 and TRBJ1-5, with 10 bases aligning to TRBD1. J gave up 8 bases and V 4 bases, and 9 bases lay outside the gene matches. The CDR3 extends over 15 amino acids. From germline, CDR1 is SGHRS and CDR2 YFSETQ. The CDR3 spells CASSPGTGEMEPQHF. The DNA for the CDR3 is TGCGCCAGCAGCCCAGGGACAGGGGAGATGGAGCCCCAGCATTTT. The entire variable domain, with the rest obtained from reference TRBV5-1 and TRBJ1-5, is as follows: KAGVTQTPRYLIKTRGQQVTLSCSPISGHRSVSWYQQTPGQGLQFLFEYFSETQRNKGNFPGRFSGRQFSNSRSEMNVSTLELGDSALYLCASSPGTGEMEPQHFGDGTRLSIL.

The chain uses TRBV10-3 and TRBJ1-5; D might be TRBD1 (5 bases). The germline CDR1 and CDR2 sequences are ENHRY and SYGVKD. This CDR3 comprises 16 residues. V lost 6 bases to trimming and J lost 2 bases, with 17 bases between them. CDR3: CAISPGGLSGNQPQHF. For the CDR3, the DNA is TGTGCCATCAGCCCCGGGGGGTTGTCTGGCAATCAGCCCCAGCATTTT.

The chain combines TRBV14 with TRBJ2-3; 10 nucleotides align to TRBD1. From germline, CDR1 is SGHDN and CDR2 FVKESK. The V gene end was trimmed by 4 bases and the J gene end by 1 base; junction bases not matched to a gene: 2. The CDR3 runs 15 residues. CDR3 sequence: CASSPGTGGTDTQYF. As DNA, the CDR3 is TGTGCCAGCAGCCCGGGGACAGGGGGCACAGATACGCAGTATTTT.

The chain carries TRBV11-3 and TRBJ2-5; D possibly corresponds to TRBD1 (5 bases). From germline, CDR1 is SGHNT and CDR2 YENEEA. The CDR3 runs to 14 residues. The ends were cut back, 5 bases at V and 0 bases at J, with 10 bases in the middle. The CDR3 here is CASSRNRYQETQYF. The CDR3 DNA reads TGTGCCAGCAGCCGTAACAGGTACCAAGAGACCCAGTACTTC.

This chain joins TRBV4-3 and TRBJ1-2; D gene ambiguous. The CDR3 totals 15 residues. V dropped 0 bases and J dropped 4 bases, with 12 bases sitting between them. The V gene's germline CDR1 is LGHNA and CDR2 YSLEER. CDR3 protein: CASSQDRGSPYGYTF. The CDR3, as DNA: TGCGCCAGCAGCCAAGATCGGGGTTCCCCCTATGGCTACACCTTC.

DNA of the CDR3: TGCGCCAGCAGCTTGGGGACTAGCGGGGGGGCCGGAGAGACCCAGTACTTC. This gives the protein CASSLGTSGGAGETQYF. The V call is TRBV5-1, the J call TRBJ2-5; TRBD2 matches at 15 bases. The germline V gene has CDR1 SGHRS and CDR2 YFSETQ. The CDR3 is made up of 17 amino acids. V dropped 0 bases and J dropped 4; count of bases not matched to a gene: 4.

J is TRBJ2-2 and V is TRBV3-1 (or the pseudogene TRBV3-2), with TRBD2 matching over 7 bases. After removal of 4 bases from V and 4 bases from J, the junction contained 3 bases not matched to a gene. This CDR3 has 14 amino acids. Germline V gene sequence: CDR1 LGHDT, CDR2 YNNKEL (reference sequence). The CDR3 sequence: CASSRSGTTGELFF. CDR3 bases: TGTGCCAGCAGCCGAAGCGGGACCACCGGGGAGCTGTTTTTT.

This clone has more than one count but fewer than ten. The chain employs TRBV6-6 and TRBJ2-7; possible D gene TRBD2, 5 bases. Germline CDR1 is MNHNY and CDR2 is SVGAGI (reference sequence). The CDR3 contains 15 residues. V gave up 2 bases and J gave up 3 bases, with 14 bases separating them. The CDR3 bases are TGTGCCAGCAGTTACGCGACCGGAGGAGGCTACGAGCAGTACTTC. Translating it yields CASSYATGGGYEQYF.

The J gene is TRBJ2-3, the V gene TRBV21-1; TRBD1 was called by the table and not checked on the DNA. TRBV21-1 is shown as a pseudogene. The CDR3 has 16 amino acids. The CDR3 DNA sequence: TGTGCCAGCAGCAAAGGAGACAGGGGGAGCACAGATACGCAGTATTTT. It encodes CASSKGDRGSTDTQYF.

The CDR3 protein is CASSLGGDSTDTQYF. CDR3 sequence (DNA): TGTGCCAGCAGCTTGGGCGGGGACAGCACAGATACGCAGTATTTT. The rearrangement uses TRBV5-4 and TRBJ2-3, with D possibly matching TRBD2 (6 bases). The V and J ends lost 0 bases and 0 bases respectively, with 8 bases between them. This CDR3 contains 15 residues. CDR1 and CDR2 from the germline V gene are SGHNT and YYREEE (reference sequence). Drawing the rest from reference TRBV5-4 and TRBJ2-3, the complete variable domain is ETGVTQSPTHLIKTRGQQVTLRCSSQSGHNTVSWYQQALGQGPQFIFQYYREEENGRGNFPPRFSGLQFPNYSSELNVNALELDDSALYLCASSLGGDSTDTQYFGPGTRLTVL.

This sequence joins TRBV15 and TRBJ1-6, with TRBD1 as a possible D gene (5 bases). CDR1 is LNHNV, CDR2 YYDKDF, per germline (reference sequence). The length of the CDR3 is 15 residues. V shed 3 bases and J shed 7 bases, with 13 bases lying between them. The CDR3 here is CATSRGGDLNSPLHF. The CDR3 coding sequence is TGTGCCACCAGCAGGGGGGGGGACCTAAATTCACCCCTCCACTTT.

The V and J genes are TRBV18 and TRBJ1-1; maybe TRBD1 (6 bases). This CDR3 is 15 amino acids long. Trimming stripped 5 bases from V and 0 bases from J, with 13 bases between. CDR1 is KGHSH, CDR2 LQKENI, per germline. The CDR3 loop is CASSARDNLNTEAFF. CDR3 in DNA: TGTGCCAGCTCAGCCCGGGACAATCTGAACACTGAAGCTTTCTTT.

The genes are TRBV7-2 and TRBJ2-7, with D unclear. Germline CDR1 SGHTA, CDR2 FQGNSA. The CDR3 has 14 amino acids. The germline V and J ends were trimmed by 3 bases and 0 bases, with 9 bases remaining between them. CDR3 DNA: TGTGCCAGCAGCTTCTCTCCTAGCTCCTACGAGCAGTACTTC. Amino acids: CASSFSPSSYEQYF.

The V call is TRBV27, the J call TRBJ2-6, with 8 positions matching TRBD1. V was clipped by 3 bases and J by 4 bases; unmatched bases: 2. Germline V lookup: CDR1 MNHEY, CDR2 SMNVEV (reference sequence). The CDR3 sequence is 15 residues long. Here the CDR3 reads CASSFGDRGANVLTF. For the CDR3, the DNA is TGTGCCAGCAGTTTCGGGGACAGGGGGGCCAACGTCCTGACTTTC.

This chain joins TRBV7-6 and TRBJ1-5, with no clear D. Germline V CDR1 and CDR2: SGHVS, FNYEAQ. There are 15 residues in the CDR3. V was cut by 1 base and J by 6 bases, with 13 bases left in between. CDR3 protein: CASSLEEGWSQPQHF. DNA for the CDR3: TGTGCCAGCAGCTTAGAAGAGGGTTGGAGTCAGCCCCAGCATTTT.

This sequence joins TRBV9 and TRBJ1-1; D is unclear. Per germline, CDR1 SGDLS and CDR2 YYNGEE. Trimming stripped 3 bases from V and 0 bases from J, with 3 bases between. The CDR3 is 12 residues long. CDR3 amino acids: CASSGMNTEAFF. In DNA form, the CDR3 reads TGTGCCAGCAGCGGTATGAACACTGAAGCTTTCTTT. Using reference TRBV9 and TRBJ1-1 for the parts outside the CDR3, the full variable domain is DSGVTQTPKHLITATGQRVTLRCSPRSGDLSVYWYQQSLDQGLQFLIQYYNGEERAKGNILERFSAQQFPDLHSELNLSSLELGDSALYFCASSGMNTEAFFGQGTRLTVV.

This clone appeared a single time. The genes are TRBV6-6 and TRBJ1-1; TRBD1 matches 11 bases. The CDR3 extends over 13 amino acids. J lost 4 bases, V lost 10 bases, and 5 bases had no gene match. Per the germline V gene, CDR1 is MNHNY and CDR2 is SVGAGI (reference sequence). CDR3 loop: CANRGQGVTEAFF. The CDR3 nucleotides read TGTGCCAACAGGGGACAGGGGGTCACTGAAGCTTTCTTT.

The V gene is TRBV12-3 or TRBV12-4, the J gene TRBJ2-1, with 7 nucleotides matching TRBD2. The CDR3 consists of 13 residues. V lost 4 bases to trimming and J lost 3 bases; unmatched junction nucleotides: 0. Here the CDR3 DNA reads TGTGCCAGCAGTTGGGGGGGCTACAATGAGCAGTTCTTC. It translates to CASSWGGYNEQFF.

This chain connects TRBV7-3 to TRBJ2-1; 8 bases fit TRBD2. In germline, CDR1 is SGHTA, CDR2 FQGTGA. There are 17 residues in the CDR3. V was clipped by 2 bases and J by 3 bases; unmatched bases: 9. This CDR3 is CASSLYYGSGSYNEQFF. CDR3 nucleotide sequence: TGTGCCAGCAGCTTATATTATGGGAGCGGGAGCTACAATGAGCAGTTCTTC. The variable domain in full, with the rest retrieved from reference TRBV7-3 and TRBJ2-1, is GAGVSQTPSNKVTEKGKYVELRCDPISGHTALYWYRQSLGQGPEFLIYFQGTGAADDSGLPNDRFFAVRPEGSVSTLKIQRTERGDSAVYLCASSLYYGSGSYNEQFFGPGTRLTVL.

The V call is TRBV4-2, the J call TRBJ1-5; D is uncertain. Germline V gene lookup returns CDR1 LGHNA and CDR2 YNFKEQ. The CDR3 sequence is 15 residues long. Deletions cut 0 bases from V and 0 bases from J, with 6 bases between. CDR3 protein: CASSQDSDSNQPQHF. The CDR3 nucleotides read TGTGCCAGCAGCCAAGATTCAGATAGCAATCAGCCCCAGCATTTT.

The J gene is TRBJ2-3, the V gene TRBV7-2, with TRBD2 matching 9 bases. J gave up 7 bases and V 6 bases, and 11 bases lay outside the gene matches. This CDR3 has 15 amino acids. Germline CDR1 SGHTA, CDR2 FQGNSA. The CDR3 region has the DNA TGTGCCAGCAGGAACGCGGGGGGGCCCCAGAATACGCAGTATTTT. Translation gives CASRNAGGPQNTQYF.

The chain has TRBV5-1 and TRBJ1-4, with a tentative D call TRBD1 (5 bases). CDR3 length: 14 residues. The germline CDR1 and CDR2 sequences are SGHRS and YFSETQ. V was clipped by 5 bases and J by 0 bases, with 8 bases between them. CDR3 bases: TGCGCCAGCAGGTGGGGGGCAACTAATGAAAAACTGTTTTTT. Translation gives CASRWGATNEKLFF.

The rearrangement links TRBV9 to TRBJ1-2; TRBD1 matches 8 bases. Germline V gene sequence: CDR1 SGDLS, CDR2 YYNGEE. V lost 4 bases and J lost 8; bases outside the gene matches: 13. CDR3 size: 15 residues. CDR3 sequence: CASSPGGWTGRGYTF. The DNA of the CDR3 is TGTGCCAGCAGCCCCGGTGGTTGGACAGGGAGGGGCTACACCTTC.

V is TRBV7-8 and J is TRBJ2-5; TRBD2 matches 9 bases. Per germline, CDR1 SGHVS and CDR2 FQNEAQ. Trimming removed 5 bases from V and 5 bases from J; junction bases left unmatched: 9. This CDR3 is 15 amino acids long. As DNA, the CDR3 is TGTGCCAGCAGCCCGATACCTAGCGGGGTGGAGACCCAGTACTTC. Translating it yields CASSPIPSGVETQYF.